These 30 T cell receptor beta chains originate from one sample sequenced in a study of blood T cell repertoires in COVID-19. Libraries were prepared by immunoSEQ multiplex PCR; TCRdb keeps only in-frame clonotypes and omits some of them. The data contain approximately 80,000 clones, over 65% of them seen just once; the ten biggest clones take up approximately 5.4%. Sequences were obtained from peripheral blood. The receptors here all came from a man aged 45-65 years with active or convalescent COVID-19.

The chain has TRBV6-5 and TRBJ2-7; perhaps TRBD2 as D (5 bases). CDR3 length equals 13 residues. Germline CDR1 MNHEY, CDR2 SVGAGI. V was clipped by 6 bases and J by 4 bases, with 13 bases between them. CDR3 nucleotide sequence: TGTGCCAGCAGCCGAATCGGGAAGTACGAGCAGTACTTC. Amino acids: CASSRIGKYEQYF.

The genes are TRBV27 and TRBJ2-7; no reliable D call. In germline, CDR1 is MNHEY, CDR2 SMNVEV (reference sequence). There are 16 residues in the CDR3. V lost 0 bases, J lost 2 bases, and 14 bases lay in between. This CDR3 reads CASSLSLHPRPYEQYF. The CDR3 bases are TGTGCCAGCAGTTTATCGCTCCACCCTAGACCCTACGAGCAGTACTTC.

The chain employs TRBV7-8 and TRBJ2-3; 11 bases agree with TRBD2. The germline V gene encodes CDR1 SGHVS and CDR2 FQNEAQ. The CDR3 is 16 residues long. The ends lost 2 bases at V and 3 bases at J; junction bases unmatched: 4. DNA of the CDR3: TGTGCCAGCAGCTTATTACTAGCGGGGGAAACAGATACGCAGTATTTT. Its protein product is CASSLLLAGETDTQYF. Supplemented by reference TRBV7-8 and TRBJ2-3, the full variable domain reads GAGVSQSPRYKVAKRGQDVALRCDPISGHVSLFWYQQALGQGPEFLTYFQNEAQLDKSGLPSDRFFAERPEGSVSTLKIQRTQQEDSAVYLCASSLLLAGETDTQYFGPGTRLTVL.

V and J are TRBV7-9 and TRBJ2-7; the match to TRBD1 covers 10 bases. CDR3 length: 17 amino acids. Germline V gives CDR1 SEHNR, CDR2 FQNEAQ (reference sequence). V trimming: 1 base; J trimming: 6 bases; junction bases outside the gene matches: 12. CDR3 sequence reads: CASSLVWDRGIPSEQYF. CDR3 nucleotide sequence: TGTGCCAGCAGCTTAGTCTGGGACAGGGGTATCCCTAGCGAGCAGTACTTC.

V gene TRBV24-1 combines with J gene TRBJ2-1, with TRBD2 identical over 8 bases. After removal of 1 base from V and 5 bases from J, the junction contained 12 bases not matched to a gene. The CDR3 consists of 18 residues. Germline V gene sequence: CDR1 KGHDR, CDR2 SFDVKD. CDR3 residues: CATSDLSSGVAGNNEQFF. The CDR3 bases are TGTGCCACCAGTGATTTATCATCCGGGGTAGCGGGGAACAATGAGCAGTTCTTC.

In DNA, the CDR3 is TGTGCCAGCAGCCAAGAAGCCCTAGCGGGCCAAGAGACCCAGTACTTC. Protein sequence: CASSQEALAGQETQYF. The chain has TRBV4-2 and TRBJ2-5, with TRBD2 identical over 8 bases. Germline V lookup: CDR1 LGHNA, CDR2 YNFKEQ. With 0 bases clipped from V and 1 base from J, the junction kept 4 bases outside the gene matches. CDR3 length: 16 residues.

The J gene is TRBJ2-7, the V gene TRBV20-1; D is ambiguous. V was pared by 1 base and J by 7 bases, with 8 bases between. The CDR3 has 11 amino acids. Germline lookup yields CDR1 DFQATT and CDR2 SNEGSKA (reference sequence). The CDR3 coding sequence is TGCAGTGCTAGAGCGCAGGCTGAGCAGTACTTC. Its protein is CSARAQAEQYF.

V gene TRBV15 combines with J gene TRBJ1-6; TRBD1 is a possible D gene (5 bases). The germline V and J ends were trimmed by 5 bases and 4 bases, with 12 bases remaining between them. CDR3 length: 15 amino acids. The germline V gene has CDR1 LNHNV and CDR2 YYDKDF (reference sequence). The CDR3 loop is CATSSGGVYNSPLHF. The CDR3 DNA follows: TGTGCCACCAGCTCCGGGGGGGTTTATAATTCACCCCTCCACTTT.

This chain links TRBV19 with TRBJ1-1; perhaps TRBD1 as D (5 bases). Germline CDR1 reads LNHDA; CDR2 reads SQIVND (reference sequence). The V end was cut by 6 bases, the J end by 6 bases, with 11 bases between. CDR3 length equals 12 residues. The CDR3 sequence is CASSPGVAEAFF. The CDR3 nucleotides are TGTGCCAGTAGCCCGGGGGTGGCTGAAGCTTTCTTT.

The chain carries TRBV7-2 and TRBJ1-1; D remains ambiguous. This CDR3 region has 14 residues. V shed 2 bases and J shed 7 bases, with 14 bases lying between them. Germline V gene lookup returns CDR1 SGHTA and CDR2 FQGNSA. This chain's CDR3 is CASSLLGQAGEAFF. DNA of the CDR3: TGTGCCAGCAGCTTACTTGGGCAGGCGGGTGAAGCTTTCTTT. The full variable domain, in which reference TRBV7-2 and TRBJ1-1 provide the parts outside the CDR3, is GAGVSQSPSNKVTEKGKDVELRCDPISGHTALYWYRQSLGQGLEFLIYFQGNSAPDKSGLPSDRFSAERTGGSVSTLTIQRTQQEDSAVYLCASSLLGQAGEAFFGQGTRLTVV.

This rearrangement joins TRBV5-1 to TRBJ2-5, with a weak D call TRBD2 (5 bases). Trimming left V 2 bases short and J 5 bases short, with 10 bases between. This CDR3 is built from 13 residues. CDR1 is SGHRS and CDR2 is YFSETQ in the germline V gene. The CDR3 sequence is CASSFRGSETQYF. CDR3 DNA sequence: TGCGCCAGCAGCTTCCGAGGGTCCGAGACCCAGTACTTC. Drawing the rest from reference TRBV5-1 and TRBJ2-5, the complete variable domain is KAGVTQTPRYLIKTRGQQVTLSCSPISGHRSVSWYQQTPGQGLQFLFEYFSETQRNKGNFPGRFSGRQFSNSRSEMNVSTLELGDSALYLCASSFRGSETQYFGPGTRLLVL.

This chain links TRBV7-9 with TRBJ2-7; possibly TRBD1 for D (6 bases). Germline V gene lookup returns CDR1 SEHNR and CDR2 FQNEAQ (reference sequence). Trimming cost V 5 bases and J 2 bases, with 10 bases left between them. The length of the CDR3 is 13 residues. The CDR3 loop is CASSPRTAYEQYF. The DNA for the CDR3 is TGTGCCAGCAGCCCCAGGACAGCCTACGAGCAGTACTTC.

The J gene is TRBJ2-3, the V gene TRBV18; 15 bases match TRBD2. CDR3 size: 19 residues. Trimming at V came to 3 bases and at J to 2 bases, leaving 9 bases not matched to a gene. Germline V gene data show CDR1 as KGHSH and CDR2 as LQKENI. CDR3 sequence reads: CASSPQGLAGGPNTDTQYF. The CDR3 DNA reads as TGTGCCAGCTCACCTCAGGGACTAGCGGGGGGACCCAACACAGATACGCAGTATTTT.

The chain is built from TRBV30 and TRBJ2-1; 8 bases align to TRBD2. Germline loops: CDR1 GTSNPN, CDR2 SVGIG (reference sequence). J lost 3 bases, V lost 5 bases, and 0 bases had no gene match. The CDR3 length is 12 residues. In DNA form, the CDR3 reads TGTGCCTGGGGGACTAGCTACAATGAGCAGTTCTTC. This sequence encodes CAWGTSYNEQFF.

The chain has TRBV7-9 and TRBJ2-7, with 10 bases that match TRBD2. This CDR3 comprises 14 residues. Germline V gene sequence: CDR1 SEHNR, CDR2 FQNEAQ (reference sequence). CDR3 amino acids: CEVAGGREPYEQYF. The DNA of the CDR3 is TGTGAGGTAGCGGGGGGCCGGGAACCCTACGAGCAGTACTTC.

This clone showed up just a few times. The V gene is TRBV7-9, the J gene TRBJ1-1; no definite D call. Per the germline V gene, CDR1 is SEHNR and CDR2 is FQNEAQ (reference sequence). Trimming shortened V by 1 base and J by 7 bases, and 16 bases separated the two germline ends. The CDR3 loop spans 15 amino acids. CDR3 loop: CASSLGWSRSNEAFF. The CDR3 nucleotides read TGTGCCAGCAGCTTAGGATGGTCCAGATCCAATGAAGCTTTCTTT.

CDR3 DNA: TGTGCCAGCAGCTCGGAACAGGGTGGCGAGCAGTACTTC. It encodes CASSSEQGGEQYF. This chain uses TRBV7-6 with TRBJ2-7; the D gene is possibly TRBD1 (6 bases). Germline V CDR1 and CDR2: SGHVS, FNYEAQ. Trimming pared 4 bases from V and 6 bases from J, leaving 13 bases between. The CDR3 consists of 13 residues.

V is TRBV5-1 and J is TRBJ2-7; 9 nucleotides align to TRBD1. The junction had 9 bases not matched to a gene; V was cut back by 4 bases and J by 10 bases. The CDR3 has 13 residues. Germline-derived CDR1 and CDR2 are SGHRS and YFSETQ. This chain's CDR3 is CASSEGTGMDQYF. The CDR3 DNA follows: TGCGCCAGCAGCGAAGGGACAGGGATGGATCAGTACTTC.

V gene TRBV7-9 combines with J gene TRBJ2-1; 15 bases match TRBD2. Unmatched junction bases numbered 7, after V lost 3 bases and J lost 4 bases. From germline, CDR1 is SEHNR and CDR2 FQNEAQ (reference sequence). The CDR3 has 18 amino acids. CDR3 coding DNA: TGTGCCAGCAGCTTCCCCGGGACTAGCGGGGGGTCATACAATGAGCAGTTCTTC. It codes for CASSFPGTSGGSYNEQFF.

The V call is TRBV30, the J call TRBJ2-2, with D perhaps matching TRBD1 (6 bases). V dropped 0 bases and J dropped 3 bases, with 8 bases sitting between them. The germline gives CDR1 GTSNPN, CDR2 SVGIG (reference sequence). There are 14 residues in the CDR3. The CDR3 nucleotides read TGTGCCTGGAGTGTACAGGGCTACACCGGGGAGCTGTTTTTT. This codes for CAWSVQGYTGELFF.

This clone was detected only a few times. The chain recombines TRBV11-2 with TRBJ2-7; D not resolved. CDR3 length: 14 residues. V gave up 1 base and J gave up 1 base, with 8 bases separating them. The germline gives CDR1 SGHAT, CDR2 FQNNGV. The CDR3 DNA is TGTGCCAGCAGCTTAGGTTTCGGTTCCTACGAGCAGTACTTC. It yields the protein CASSLGFGSYEQYF. Based on the CDR3 plus reference TRBV11-2 and TRBJ2-7, the full variable domain is EAGVAQSPRYKIIEKRQSVAFWCNPISGHATLYWYQQILGQGPKLLIQFQNNGVVDDSQLPKDRFSAERLKGVDSTLKIQPAKLEDSAVYLCASSLGFGSYEQYFGPGTRLTVT.

The chain carries TRBV6-5 and TRBJ1-1; TRBD1 might be the D (5 bases). The CDR3 sequence is 14 residues long. V was shortened by 0 bases and J by 6 bases, with 11 bases between the two germline ends. The V gene's germline CDR1 is MNHEY and CDR2 SVGAGI. In nucleotides, the CDR3 is TGTGCCAGCAGTTACTCGTTTCAGGGCCCTGAAGCTTTCTTT. Its protein is CASSYSFQGPEAFF.

This rearrangement joins TRBV3-1 (or the pseudogene TRBV3-2) to TRBJ2-1, with 7 bases matching TRBD2. The germline gives CDR1 LGHDT, CDR2 YNNKEL (reference sequence). This CDR3 has 16 amino acids. Trimming took 5 bases from V and 0 from J; bases not matched to a gene: 7. CDR3: CASSEGGGGSYNEQFF. The CDR3 DNA reads TGTGCCAGCAGCGAAGGTGGGGGGGGCTCCTACAATGAGCAGTTCTTC.

V gene TRBV7-2 combines with J gene TRBJ2-5; 10 bases match TRBD1. CDR3 length equals 15 residues. V lost 5 bases to trimming and J lost 5 bases; unmatched junction nucleotides: 8. Germline V gene data show CDR1 as SGHTA and CDR2 as FQGNSA. The CDR3 loop is CASSPDRGPLETQYF. The CDR3 nucleotides are TGTGCCAGCAGCCCCGACAGGGGGCCATTGGAGACCCAGTACTTC.

The V gene is TRBV30, the J gene TRBJ1-1, with no clear D. Germline V CDR1 and CDR2: GTSNPN, SVGIG (reference sequence). The CDR3 has 12 amino acids. V was cut by 2 bases and J by 0 bases, with 4 bases left in between. CDR3 region: CAWSPVNTEAFF. CDR3 bases: TGTGCCTGGAGTCCGGTGAACACTGAAGCTTTCTTT.

V gene TRBV18 combines with J gene TRBJ1-5, with 10 nucleotides matching TRBD1. Germline V gives CDR1 KGHSH, CDR2 LQKENI. This CDR3 is 16 amino acids long. After removal of 3 bases from V and 3 bases from J, the junction contained 5 bases not matched to a gene. The CDR3 here is CASSPRTGGNNQPQHF. CDR3 nucleotide sequence: TGTGCCAGCTCACCGCGGACAGGGGGTAACAATCAGCCCCAGCATTTT. Based on the CDR3 plus reference TRBV18 and TRBJ1-5, the full variable domain is NAGVMQNPRHLVRRRGQEARLRCSPMKGHSHVYWYRQLPEEGLKFMVYLQKENIIDESGMPKERFSAEFPKEGPSILRIQQVVRGDSAAYFCASSPRTGGNNQPQHFGDGTRLSIL.

The chain combines TRBV29-1 with TRBJ2-5, with TRBD2 identical over 8 bases. Trimming removed 7 bases from V and 2 bases from J; junction bases left unmatched: 3. The CDR3 loop spans 12 amino acids. The germline gives CDR1 SQVTM, CDR2 ANQGSEA. In nucleotides, the CDR3 is TGCAGCGCTCAGCGGGGGCAAGAGACCCAGTACTTC. This translates into CSAQRGQETQYF.

J is TRBJ1-1 and V is TRBV30; 7 bases line up with TRBD1. Germline-derived CDR1 and CDR2 are GTSNPN and SVGIG (reference sequence). CDR3 length: 13 residues. Trimming removed 8 bases from V and 1 base from J; junction bases left unmatched: 7. The CDR3 spells CAGDRDGNTEAFF. The CDR3 coding sequence is TGTGCCGGTGACAGGGACGGGAACACTGAAGCTTTCTTT.

V usage is TRBV27 and J usage is TRBJ2-5, with TRBD2 matching over 13 bases. The CDR3 runs to 14 residues. V was pared by 8 bases and J by 4 bases, with 4 bases of the junction left unmatched. The germline V gene encodes CDR1 MNHEY and CDR2 SMNVEV (reference sequence). For the CDR3, the DNA is TGTGCCAGCGGGACTAGCGGGGCAAGAGAGACCCAGTACTTC. Its translation is CASGTSGARETQYF.

J is TRBJ1-4 and V is TRBV28, with D hard to call. V lost 7 bases and J lost 5, with 17 bases in between. CDR1 is MDHEN, CDR2 SYDVKM, per germline. The CDR3 consists of 15 residues. In DNA, the CDR3 is TGTGCCAGCACCGATCATGGCAGTTACAATGAAAAACTGTTTTTT. This encodes CASTDHGSYNEKLFF.